The 23 T cell receptor beta chains in this list originate from one sample, sequenced in a study of T cells in Graves' hyperthyroidism and ophthalmopathy. The investigators amplified TCR beta CDR3 regions from RNA transcripts. An initial round of RT-PCR targeting the TCR CDR3 relied on the HTBI primer set. From the multiplex PCR reads, TCRdb called clonotypes with MiXCR, one entry per CDR3 protein. The sample carries 250,000 to 300,000 distinct CDR3 sequences, approximately 14% recorded once. Sequenced: blood. The receptors here all came from a woman aged 40 to 55 with Graves' hyperthyroidism.

This clonotype was observed a handful of times. The chain employs TRBV29-1 and TRBJ2-3; maybe TRBD1 (8 bases). The CDR3 loop spans 15 amino acids. V was trimmed by 6 bases and J by 0 bases, leaving 16 bases between them. The germline V gene has CDR1 SQVTM and CDR2 ANQGSEA. The CDR3: CSVNRGGTSTDTQYF. CDR3 coding DNA: TGCAGCGTGAACAGGGGGGGGACTAGCACAGATACGCAGTATTTT.

Concerning this clonotype: A much larger clone lies one base from this, so it may be a read error. The chain carries TRBV19 and TRBJ2-5; 12 positions match TRBD1. This CDR3 is built from 15 residues. Germline lookup yields CDR1 LNHDA and CDR2 SQIVND (reference sequence). Trimming took 5 bases from V and 6 from J; bases not matched to a gene: 7. The chain's CDR3 is CASSVGQGAAQTQYF. CDR3 nucleotide sequence: TGTGCCAGTAGTGTGGGACAGGGGGCGGCGCAGACCCAGTACTTC.

A few counts support this clonotype. The chain combines TRBV7-9 with TRBJ2-7; 8 bases are a match to TRBD1. The CDR3 runs 15 residues. Germline CDR1 and CDR2: SEHNR and FQNEAQ (reference sequence). V gave up 3 bases and J gave up 3 bases; unmatched junction bases: 7. For the CDR3, the DNA is TGTGCCAGCAGCTTCGGACAGGGAATTAGCTACGAGCAGTACTTC. As protein: CASSFGQGISYEQYF. The full variable domain, completed using reference TRBV7-9 and TRBJ2-7, is DTGVSQNPRHKITKRGQNVTFRCDPISEHNRLYWYRQTLGQGPEFLTYFQNEAQLEKSRLLSDRFSAERPKGSFSTLEIQRTEQGDSAMYLCASSFGQGISYEQYFGPGTRLTVT.

This clonotype was seen ten or more times. The gene calls are TRBV7-2 and TRBJ2-5, with D maybe TRBD2 (6 bases). The V end lost 6 bases, the J end lost 5 bases, and 13 bases lay between the germline ends. The CDR3 length is 13 residues. Germline V lookup: CDR1 SGHTA, CDR2 FQGNSA. The CDR3 coding sequence is TGTGCCAGCAGTCGGGACTTTGGGGAGACCCAGTACTTC. It translates to CASSRDFGETQYF. Full variable domain (rest looked up from reference TRBV7-2 and TRBJ2-5): GAGVSQSPSNKVTEKGKDVELRCDPISGHTALYWYRQSLGQGLEFLIYFQGNSAPDKSGLPSDRFSAERTGGSVSTLTIQRTQQEDSAVYLCASSRDFGETQYFGPGTRLLVL.

This clonotype was picked up many times. This rearrangement joins TRBV24-1 to TRBJ1-5, with D unclear. Germline CDR1 KGHDR, CDR2 SFDVKD. CDR3 size: 12 residues. V lost 3 bases to trimming and J lost 10 bases, with 9 bases between them. The CDR3 protein is CATSDPHSPQHF. The CDR3 DNA follows: TGTGCCACCAGTGATCCACACAGTCCCCAGCATTTT.

Details on this clonotype: This may be a read error: a much more frequent sequence differs by one nucleotide. The chain couples TRBV20-1 to TRBJ1-2; the D is unclear. Germline values: CDR1 DFQATT, CDR2 SNEGSKA (reference sequence). The CDR3 is made up of 11 amino acids. The CDR3 loop reads CSAEGSYGHTF. The CDR3, as DNA: TGCAGTGCTGAGGGTTCTTATGGCCACACCTTC.

In its sample, this clonotype was seen many times. The chain recombines TRBV6-6 with TRBJ2-5; no definite D call. The CDR3 spans 11 residues. Germline V gene data show CDR1 as MNHNY and CDR2 as SVGAGI (reference sequence). Deletions cut 1 base from V and 9 bases from J, with 6 bases between. The CDR3 DNA follows: TGTGCCAGCAGTTACTTGTGGGCCCAGTACTTC. It specifies CASSYLWAQYF.

The CDR3 reads CASSKGLSPETQYF. The CDR3 DNA is TGTGCCAGCAGTAAGGGCCTTTCCCCAGAGACCCAGTACTTC. This sequence joins TRBV4-2 and TRBJ2-5, with D hard to call. V gave up 6 bases and J gave up 4 bases, with 15 bases separating them. The CDR3 consists of 14 residues. The germline V gene has CDR1 LGHNA and CDR2 YNFKEQ.

This clonotype was detected ten times or more. V and J are TRBV12-3 or TRBV12-4 and TRBJ2-3; D not certain. CDR3 length equals 14 residues. V was pared by 0 bases and J by 2 bases, with 6 bases between. In DNA form, the CDR3 reads TGTGCCAGCAGTTTAGCGGAATCCACAGATACGCAGTATTTT. Residues: CASSLAESTDTQYF.

This clonotype was seen at least ten times. The genes are TRBV2 and TRBJ1-1; 8 bases are a match to TRBD1. From germline, CDR1 is SNHLY and CDR2 FYNNEI. The V gene end was trimmed by 6 bases and the J gene end by 5 bases; junction bases not matched to a gene: 14. The length of the CDR3 is 16 residues. The CDR3 DNA is TGTGCCAGCAGAGACAGGGGCCCCTTATGGGGGACTGAAGCTTTCTTT. It translates to CASRDRGPLWGTEAFF.

The gene calls are TRBV7-8 and TRBJ2-5; D not resolved. Germline V gene sequence: CDR1 SGHVS, CDR2 FQNEAQ. V dropped 2 bases and J dropped 6 bases, with 16 bases sitting between them. The CDR3 has 15 amino acids. CDR3 DNA sequence: TGTGCCAGCAGCTTAAGTGGTTTAAGCTTTCAGACCCAGTACTTC. Translated, it gives CASSLSGLSFQTQYF. Looking up the rest from reference TRBV7-8 and TRBJ2-5 gives the full variable domain: GAGVSQSPRYKVAKRGQDVALRCDPISGHVSLFWYQQALGQGPEFLTYFQNEAQLDKSGLPSDRFFAERPEGSVSTLKIQRTQQEDSAVYLCASSLSGLSFQTQYFGPGTRLLVL.

This clonotype was detected ten times or more. V is TRBV27 and J is TRBJ1-2; 7 nucleotides align to TRBD1. The J segment lost 2 bases and the V segment lost 8 bases, leaving 11 bases of the junction unmatched. The CDR3 covers 15 residues. Germline CDR1 MNHEY, CDR2 SMNVEV (reference sequence). The CDR3 nucleotides read TGTGCCAGCGGGACAGTGCTTAATTGGAACTATGGCTACACCTTC. It is translated as CASGTVLNWNYGYTF.

Many counts were recorded for this clonotype. The V call is TRBV10-3, the J call TRBJ1-6; D remains unclear. Trimming stripped 0 bases from V and 10 bases from J, with 13 bases between. This CDR3 has 15 residues. From germline, CDR1 is ENHRY and CDR2 SYGVKD. CDR3 sequence reads: CAISESGRTGSPLHF. The CDR3 DNA sequence: TGTGCCATCAGTGAGTCGGGGAGGACTGGCTCACCCCTCCACTTT.

This clonotype was seen only a few times. The chain combines TRBV6-1 with TRBJ2-2; D is perhaps TRBD2 (6 bases). Germline V gene data show CDR1 as MNHNS and CDR2 as SASEGT. CDR3 length: 14 amino acids. The germline V and J ends were trimmed by 5 bases and 4 bases, with 11 bases remaining between them. The CDR3 is CASSPLGGTGELFF. CDR3 coding DNA: TGTGCCAGCAGTCCCCTGGGGGGCACCGGGGAGCTGTTTTTT.

The chain links TRBV29-1 to TRBJ2-1, with TRBD1 identical over 8 bases. V gave up 7 bases and J gave up 1 base; unmatched junction bases: 6. CDR3 length: 14 amino acids. CDR1 is SQVTM and CDR2 is ANQGSEA in the germline V gene. The CDR3 nucleotides read TGCAGCGCCTTGACAGGGGCGTCCTACAATGAGCAGTTCTTC. It encodes CSALTGASYNEQFF.

This clonotype came up a few times. The rearrangement links TRBV19 to TRBJ1-1; 10 bases line up with TRBD1. The junction had 26 bases not matched to a gene; V was cut back by 7 bases and J by 6 bases. This CDR3 region has 20 residues. CDR1 and CDR2 from the germline V gene are LNHDA and SQIVND (reference sequence). The CDR3 loop is CASTKGLVGTGASWMAEAFF. CDR3 bases: TGTGCCAGTACCAAGGGTCTAGTGGGGACAGGGGCCTCGTGGATGGCTGAAGCTTTCTTT.

This clonotype was observed many times. The J gene is TRBJ1-5, the V gene TRBV6-5; D not resolved. Germline V gives CDR1 MNHEY, CDR2 SVGAGI. Trimming shortened V by 0 bases and J by 2 bases, and 20 bases separated the two germline ends. The CDR3 covers 19 residues. The CDR3 DNA follows: TGTGCCAGCAGTTACTCGGAGCAGTCTCCGGATATCGGCAATCAGCCCCAGCATTTT. Amino acids: CASSYSEQSPDIGNQPQHF.

At least ten counts were recorded for this clonotype. V usage is TRBV25-1 and J usage is TRBJ1-2; TRBD1 is a possible D gene (6 bases). This CDR3 contains 16 residues. Trimming pared 0 bases from V and 7 bases from J, leaving 18 bases between. Germline loops: CDR1 MGHDK, CDR2 SYGVNS. CDR3: CASSEYGGGRGFGYTF. In nucleotides, the CDR3 is TGTGCCAGCAGTGAATATGGTGGGGGGCGCGGATTTGGCTACACCTTC.

In its sample, this clonotype was seen many times. This chain joins TRBV2 and TRBJ1-2; 8 nucleotides match TRBD1. Per germline, CDR1 SNHLY and CDR2 FYNNEI. Unmatched junction bases numbered 3, after V lost 3 bases and J lost 6 bases. This CDR3 comprises 13 residues. The CDR3 is CASSDRGRDGYTF. For the CDR3, the DNA is TGTGCCAGCAGTGACAGGGGGCGCGATGGCTACACCTTC.

This clonotype has at least ten counts. V and J are TRBV7-9 and TRBJ2-1; tentatively, D is TRBD2 (6 bases). Germline CDR1 and CDR2: SEHNR and FQNEAQ (reference sequence). V gave up 6 bases and J gave up 7 bases, with 16 bases separating them. The length of the CDR3 is 14 residues. CDR3 DNA sequence: TGTGCCAGCAGGTTCGGGACTCCCAAAAATGAGCAGTTCTTC. Translating it yields CASRFGTPKNEQFF.

This clonotype was counted ten times or more. The V gene is TRBV11-2, the J gene TRBJ2-1, with D uncertain. Trimming removed 2 bases at V and 9 bases at J, with 5 bases between. Germline lookup yields CDR1 SGHAT and CDR2 FQNNGV. This CDR3 comprises 11 residues. The CDR3 DNA is TGTGCCAGCAGCTTATCCGTTGAGCAGTTCTTC. It yields the protein CASSLSVEQFF. The full variable domain, in which reference TRBV11-2 and TRBJ2-1 provide the parts outside the CDR3, is EAGVAQSPRYKIIEKRQSVAFWCNPISGHATLYWYQQILGQGPKLLIQFQNNGVVDDSQLPKDRFSAERLKGVDSTLKIQPAKLEDSAVYLCASSLSVEQFFGPGTRLTVL.

The V call is TRBV12-3 or TRBV12-4, the J call TRBJ2-5; 13 bases fit TRBD2. The CDR3 sequence is 15 residues long. Trimming removed 5 bases from V and 3 bases from J; junction bases left unmatched: 3. The CDR3 protein is CASSHGLAGEETQYF. CDR3 DNA sequence: TGTGCCAGCAGTCACGGACTAGCGGGAGAAGAGACCCAGTACTTC.

This clonotype appeared many times. This chain links TRBV28 with TRBJ2-7; 10 nucleotides line up with TRBD1. Germline CDR1 MDHEN, CDR2 SYDVKM. Germline trimming cut 6 bases from V and 4 bases from J; bases unmatched to any gene: 9. The CDR3 is made up of 15 amino acids. CDR3 sequence (DNA): TGTGCCAGCAGCGGTACGGACAGGGGGACTTACGAGCAGTACTTC. Translated, it gives CASSGTDRGTYEQYF.